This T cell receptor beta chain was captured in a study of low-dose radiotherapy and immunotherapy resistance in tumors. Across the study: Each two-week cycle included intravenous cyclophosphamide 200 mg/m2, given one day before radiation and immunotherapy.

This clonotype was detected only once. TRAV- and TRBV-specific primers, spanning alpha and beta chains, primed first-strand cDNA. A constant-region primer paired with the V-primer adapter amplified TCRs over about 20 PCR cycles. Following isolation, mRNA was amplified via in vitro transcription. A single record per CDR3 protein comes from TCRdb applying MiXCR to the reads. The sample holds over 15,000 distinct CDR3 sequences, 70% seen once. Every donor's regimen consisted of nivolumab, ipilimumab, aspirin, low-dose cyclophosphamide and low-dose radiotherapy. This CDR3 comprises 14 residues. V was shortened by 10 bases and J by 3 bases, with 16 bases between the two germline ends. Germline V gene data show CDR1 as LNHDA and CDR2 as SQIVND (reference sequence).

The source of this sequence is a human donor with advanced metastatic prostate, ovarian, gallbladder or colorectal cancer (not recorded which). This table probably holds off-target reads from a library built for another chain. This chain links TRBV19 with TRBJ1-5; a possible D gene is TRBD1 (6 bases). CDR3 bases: TGTGCCATCTCGAAAGGGGGTATCAATCAGCCCCAGCATTTT. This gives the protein CAISKGGINQPQHF.